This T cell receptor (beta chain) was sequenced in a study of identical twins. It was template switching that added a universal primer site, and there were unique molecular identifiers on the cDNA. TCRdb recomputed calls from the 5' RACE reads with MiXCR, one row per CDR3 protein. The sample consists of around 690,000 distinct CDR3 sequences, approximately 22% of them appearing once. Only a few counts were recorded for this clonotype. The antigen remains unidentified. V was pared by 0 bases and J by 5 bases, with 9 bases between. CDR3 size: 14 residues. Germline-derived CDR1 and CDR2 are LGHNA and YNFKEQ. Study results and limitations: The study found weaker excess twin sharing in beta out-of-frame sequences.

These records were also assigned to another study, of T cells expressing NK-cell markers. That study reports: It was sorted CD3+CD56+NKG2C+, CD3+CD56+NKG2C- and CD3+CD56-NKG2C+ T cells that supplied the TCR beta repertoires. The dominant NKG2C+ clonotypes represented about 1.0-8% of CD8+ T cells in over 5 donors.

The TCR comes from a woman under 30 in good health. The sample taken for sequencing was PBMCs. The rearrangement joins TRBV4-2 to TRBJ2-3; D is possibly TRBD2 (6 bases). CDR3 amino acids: CASSQDRGIDTQYF. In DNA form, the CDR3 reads TGTGCCAGCAGCCAAGATCGGGGGATAGATACGCAGTATTTT.